These T cell receptor beta chains were read from a single sample in a study of identical twins. TCRdb passed the 5' RACE reads through MiXCR, listing each CDR3 protein once. The sample has about 1.7 million distinct CDR3 sequences; under 35% are singletons. The sequencing input was cord blood. The origin of the receptors is a newborn girl in good health. Each CDR3 is given with its conserved first and last residue. D genes are given only for firm matches. For some rows the clone size is stated as once, few or many, or as a class when expanded; others skip it.

TRBD1 TRBJ2-3 TRBV10-3 few CAITPTGQGTDTQYF TGTGCCATCACCCCGACAGGGCAAGGGACAGATACGCAGTATTTT
- TRBJ2-5 TRBV5-8 few CASSRGVKETQYF TGTGCCAGCAGCCGTGGGGTCAAAGAGACCCAGTACTTC
TRBD1 TRBJ2-7 TRBV25-1 - CASGAGTGIWEQYF TGTGCCAGCGGAGCCGGGACAGGGATATGGGAGCAGTACTTC
- TRBJ1-6 TRBV6-1 few CASSDVSSYNSPLHF TGTGCCAGCAGTGATGTGAGCTCCTATAATTCACCCCTCCACTTT
- TRBJ2-1 TRBV20-1 - CSASRGAVEQFF TGCAGTGCTAGTCGGGGGGCAGTTGAGCAGTTCTTC
- TRBJ2-2 TRBV2 - CASIKRGIENGELFF TGTGCCAGCATAAAACGAGGAATTGAGAACGGGGAGCTGTTTTTT
- TRBJ2-7 TRBV3-1 few CASSQAIWNNEQYF TGTGCCAGCAGCCAAGCTATCTGGAACAACGAGCAGTACTTC
- TRBJ1-6 TRBV16 - CASSQSRPMLNYNSPLHF TGTGCCAGCAGCCAATCCCGACCCATGTTAAACTATAATTCACCCCTCCACTTT
- TRBJ2-5 TRBV6-1 - CASSEFGVGRETQYF TGTGCCAGCAGTGAATTCGGTGTAGGGAGAGAGACCCAGTACTTC
- TRBJ2-2 TRBV28 - CASSLQGLYTGELFF TGTGCCAGCAGTTTACAGGGCCTTTACACCGGGGAGCTGTTTTTT
- TRBJ1-2 TRBV20-1 - CSASPEGGYTF TGCAGTGCTAGTCCAGAGGGGGGCTACACCTTC
TRBD1 TRBJ2-3 TRBV3-1 - CASSPGQGMTDTQYF TGTGCCAGCAGCCCGGGACAGGGGATGACAGATACGCAGTATTTT
- TRBJ2-7 TRBV6-1 - CASSDAGFPRDEQYF TGTGCCAGCAGTGACGCGGGGTTCCCTCGGGACGAGCAGTACTTC
TRBD2 TRBJ2-3 TRBV6-2/TRBV6-3 - CASSSKAGEDTQYF TGTGCCAGCAGTTCTAAAGCGGGAGAAGATACGCAGTATTTT
- TRBJ1-5 TRBV12-3/TRBV12-4 few CASSVPLAGANSNQPQHF TGTGCCAGCAGTGTCCCCCTAGCGGGGGCGAATAGCAATCAGCCCCAGCATTTT
- TRBJ1-2 TRBV3-1 many CASSQDMRGYGYTF TGTGCCAGCAGCCAAGATATGCGGGGATATGGCTACACCTTC
- TRBJ2-7 TRBV7-9 once CASSLKTPYEQYF TGTGCCAGCAGTTTAAAGACACCCTACGAGCAGTACTTC
- TRBJ1-1 TRBV10-3 few CATRDSLENTEAFF TGTGCCACCCGGGACTCTCTTGAGAACACTGAAGCTTTCTTT
TRBD1 TRBJ2-6 TRBV5-5 - CASSYRTGSLLSGANVLTF TGTGCCAGCAGCTACCGGACAGGATCCCTTCTCTCTGGGGCCAACGTCCTGACTTTC
- TRBJ2-5 TRBV11-2 - CASSFGRGPLSQYF TGTGCCAGCAGCTTCGGGCGGGGGCCTTTGTCGCAGTACTTC
- TRBJ2-1 TRBV7-9 few CSRGSYNEQFF TGTTCCCGGGGCTCCTACAATGAGCAGTTCTTC
- TRBJ1-5 TRBV20-1 - CSARGRGRYSNQPQHF TGCAGTGCTAGAGGAAGGGGGAGATATAGCAATCAGCCCCAGCATTTT
- TRBJ2-2 TRBV5-1 - CASSFRSLTDPGELFF TGCGCCAGCAGCTTCCGGTCCCTGACCGATCCCGGGGAGCTGTTTTTT
- TRBJ2-1 TRBV24-1 few CATSDPARSDEQFF TGTGCCACCAGTGACCCAGCACGATCGGATGAGCAGTTCTTC
- TRBJ1-4 TRBV4-1 few CASSQLRVAGNEKLFF TGCGCCAGCAGCCAGCTCAGGGTTGCGGGTAATGAAAAACTGTTTTTT
- TRBJ1-2 TRBV19 - CASSITVNYGYTF TGTGCCAGTAGTATAACGGTGAACTATGGCTACACCTTC
- TRBJ1-5 TRBV5-1 few CASSLDGGRQPQHF TGCGCCAGCAGCTTGGACGGGGGGCGCCAGCCCCAGCATTTT
- TRBJ2-1 TRBV4-2 many CASRGGEYNEQFF TGTGCCAGCAGAGGGGGAGAATACAATGAGCAGTTCTTC
- TRBJ2-2 TRBV10-3 few CAISENGELFF TGTGCCATCAGTGAAAACGGGGAGCTGTTTTTT
TRBD2 TRBJ2-7 TRBV4-2 - CASSPSHPGGLYNEQYF TGTGCCAGCAGCCCATCCCATCCGGGAGGGCTCTACAATGAGCAGTACTTC
- TRBJ2-5 TRBV6-5 once CASSYSIQGSETQYF TGTGCCAGCAGTTACTCGATCCAGGGGTCAGAGACCCAGTACTTC
TRBD2 TRBJ2-3 TRBV12-3/TRBV12-4 - CASSLRTGGLASTDTQYF TGTGCCAGCAGTTTGAGGACGGGAGGGCTGGCTAGCACAGATACGCAGTATTTT
- TRBJ2-4 TRBV15 - CATSRDTTGTGYIQYF TGTGCCACCAGCAGAGATACAACAGGGACGGGTTACATTCAGTACTTC
- TRBJ1-2 TRBV10-3 - CAINRAEDSGPYGYTF TGTGCCATCAATAGGGCGGAAGACTCCGGCCCATATGGCTACACCTTC
TRBD1 TRBJ1-2 TRBV9 - CASSVGNRQGESGYTF TGTGCCAGCAGCGTAGGGAATAGACAGGGCGAGTCTGGCTACACCTTC
TRBD2 TRBJ2-1 TRBV12-3/TRBV12-4 many CASSFGLAGRNEQFF TGTGCCAGCAGTTTCGGACTAGCGGGACGGAATGAGCAGTTCTTC
TRBD2 TRBJ2-7 TRBV29-1 - CSVEGGGTFSYNEQYF TGCAGCGTTGAAGGGGGGGGGACGTTCTCCTACAATGAGCAGTACTTC
TRBD2 TRBJ2-5 TRBV3-1 few CASSQGTSPFYQETQYF TGTGCCAGCAGCCAAGGGACTAGCCCATTCTACCAAGAGACCCAGTACTTC
TRBD2 TRBJ2-7 TRBV6-6 - CASSYPPGLAGQYEQYF TGTGCCAGCAGTTACCCACCCGGACTAGCGGGGCAATACGAGCAGTACTTC
- TRBJ2-4 TRBV27 - CASSLSTKNIQYF TGTGCCAGCAGTTTATCGACTAAAAACATTCAGTACTTC
- TRBJ2-7 TRBV2 - CASRRLGVGYEQYF TGTGCCAGCCGCCGCCTGGGAGTGGGCTACGAGCAGTACTTC
- TRBJ2-7 TRBV4-2 - CASSQVMGGLPYYEQYF TGTGCCAGCAGCCAAGTTATGGGGGGGCTTCCCTACTACGAGCAGTACTTC
- TRBJ1-1 TRBV20-1 - CSARGGVRTEAFF TGCAGTGCTAGAGGAGGGGTACGGACTGAAGCTTTCTTT